Following are 24 T cell receptor beta chains from one sample sequenced in a study of breast tumors, draining lymph nodes, adjacent tissues. TCRdb ran MiXCR on the multiplex PCR reads and lists one entry per CDR3 protein. There are 250,000 or so distinct CDR3 sequences in the sample; 30% occur only once, and roughly 1.2% lies in the top ten. Breast cancer patients provided tissue from their axillary draining lymph nodes. Sequencing used axillary lymph node tissue. Receptor source: a female donor with breast cancer. Some clones in this sample may be carry-over from other donors' samples.

This clonotype has only one observation. This sequence joins TRBV25-1 and TRBJ1-3, with 8 positions matching TRBD1. Germline trimming cut 6 bases from V and 4 bases from J; bases unmatched to any gene: 5. Germline V CDR1 and CDR2: MGHDK, SYGVNS. The CDR3 spans 14 residues. In DNA, the CDR3 is TGTGCCAGCAGGAGGACAGGGTACGGAAACACCATATATTTT. Its protein is CASRRTGYGNTIYF.

V usage is TRBV2 and J usage is TRBJ1-1, with D possibly being TRBD1 (6 bases). The CDR3 runs to 16 residues. V was trimmed by 6 bases and J by 4 bases, leaving 21 bases between them. Germline V gene sequence: CDR1 SNHLY, CDR2 FYNNEI. CDR3 amino acids: CASRLQGWGDSTEAFF. DNA of the CDR3: TGTGCCAGCAGGCTACAGGGCTGGGGAGATAGCACTGAAGCTTTCTTT. Variable domain in full (rest from reference TRBV2 and TRBJ1-1): EPEVTQTPSHQVTQMGQEVILRCVPISNHLYFYWYRQILGQKVEFLVSFYNNEISEKSEIFDDQFSVERPDGSNFTLKIRSTKLEDSAMYFCASRLQGWGDSTEAFFGQGTRLTVV.

Ten or more counts support this clonotype. V is TRBV5-1 and J is TRBJ2-5; D uncertain. The CDR3 spans 12 residues. V was cut by 1 base and J by 4 bases, with 5 bases left in between. The V gene's germline CDR1 is SGHRS and CDR2 YFSETQ. The CDR3 reads CASSLTRETQYF. The CDR3 nucleotides are TGCGCCAGCAGCTTGACCAGAGAGACCCAGTACTTC.

In regard to this clonotype: Given a much more abundant clone one base away, this may be a read error. This chain connects TRBV4-1 to TRBJ2-1; tentative D call: TRBD2 (6 bases). CDR1 and CDR2 from the germline V gene are MGHRA and YSYEKL. The CDR3 totals 13 residues. The V end was cut by 3 bases, the J end by 5 bases, with 8 bases between. CDR3 in amino acids: CASSQTSHNEQFF. For the CDR3, the DNA is TGCGCCAGCAGCCAGACTAGTCACAATGAGCAGTTCTTC.

The gene calls are TRBV20-1 and TRBJ1-1, with D maybe TRBD1 (5 bases). Germline V CDR1 and CDR2: DFQATT, SNEGSKA (reference sequence). V dropped 7 bases and J dropped 4 bases, with 16 bases sitting between them. The CDR3 sequence is 13 residues long. The CDR3 coding sequence is TGCAGTGGGGGCTGGGGGGGAGGCACTGAAGCTTTCTTT. It yields the protein CSGGWGGGTEAFF.

In its sample, this clonotype was seen many times. This sequence joins TRBV24-1 and TRBJ2-3; 13 bases align to TRBD2. Germline values: CDR1 KGHDR, CDR2 SFDVKD. V shed 4 bases and J 3 bases; nucleotides not matched to a gene: 6. This CDR3 spans 17 amino acids. CDR3 sequence reads: CATSERRTSGSTDTQYF. The CDR3 coding sequence is TGTGCCACCAGTGAACGCCGGACTAGCGGGAGTACAGATACGCAGTATTTT.

This clonotype was counted many times. The chain combines TRBV7-3 with TRBJ2-6, with D possibly being TRBD1 (6 bases). The CDR3 consists of 16 residues. Germline CDR1 and CDR2: SGHTA and FQGTGA. V lost 3 bases, J lost 0 bases, and 9 bases lay in between. Written as DNA, the CDR3 is TGTGCCAGCAGCTTGGACAGAGACTCTGGGGCCAACGTCCTGACTTTC. It encodes CASSLDRDSGANVLTF. The full variable domain, its missing parts supplied by reference TRBV7-3 and TRBJ2-6, is GAGVSQTPSNKVTEKGKYVELRCDPISGHTALYWYRQSLGQGPEFLIYFQGTGAADDSGLPNDRFFAVRPEGSVSTLKIQRTERGDSAVYLCASSLDRDSGANVLTFGAGSRLTVL.

This clonotype was detected many times. V and J are TRBV29-1 and TRBJ2-4; no clear D gene. Germline V gene data show CDR1 as SQVTM and CDR2 as ANQGSEA. The CDR3 contains 12 residues. V was cut by 3 bases and J by 0 bases, with 3 bases left in between. The CDR3 spells CSVEVAKNIQYF. The CDR3 nucleotides read TGCAGCGTTGAGGTAGCCAAAAACATTCAGTACTTC.

This clonotype was detected a few times. The rearrangement links TRBV6-5 to TRBJ2-1; 11 bases align to TRBD2. CDR1 and CDR2 (germline): MNHEY, SVGAGI. This CDR3 has 16 amino acids. The V and J ends lost 8 bases and 9 bases, in that order; junction bases with no gene match: 15. CDR3 loop: CASGGRASGRWAEQFF. CDR3 nucleotide sequence: TGTGCCAGCGGGGGAAGGGCTAGCGGGAGGTGGGCTGAGCAGTTCTTC.

This clonotype appeared many times. The rearrangement uses TRBV6-5 and TRBJ2-7; a weak D match, TRBD2 (5 bases). The V gene's germline CDR1 is MNHEY and CDR2 SVGAGI. The V and J ends lost 5 bases and 2 bases respectively, with 10 bases between them. The CDR3 is made up of 13 amino acids. The CDR3 is CASSTSGAYEQYF. In DNA form, the CDR3 reads TGTGCCAGCAGTACATCCGGGGCCTACGAGCAGTACTTC.

This clonotype was recorded a few times. The conserved phenylalanine or tryptophan is not found at the CDR3 terminus, so this likely reflects a read error. The J gene is TRBJ1-3, the V gene TRBV5-8; tentative D call: TRBD1 (6 bases). The CDR3 has 16 residues. With 1 base removed from V and 0 bases from J, the gap between germline ends came to 11 bases. In germline, CDR1 is SGHTS, CDR2 YDEGEE. This CDR3 reads CASSLLQGSSGNTIYS. The CDR3 DNA sequence: TGTGCCAGCAGCTTGTTGCAGGGGTCCTCTGGAAACACCATATATTCT.

This clonotype was observed at least ten times. V is TRBV6-6 and J is TRBJ2-5; 8 bases line up with TRBD2. Germline V lookup: CDR1 MNHNY, CDR2 SVGAGI (reference sequence). The CDR3 consists of 16 residues. The ends lost 5 bases at V and 2 bases at J; junction bases unmatched: 10. The CDR3 DNA is TGTGCCAGCAGTCCCAGCGGGGGAGGACTACAAGAGACCCAGTACTTC. Translated: CASSPSGGGLQETQYF.

This clonotype has just a few counts. V usage is TRBV6-2 or TRBV6-3 and J usage is TRBJ2-7, with a possible D match to TRBD1 (6 bases). This CDR3 region has 18 residues. Trimming shortened V by 0 bases and J by 4 bases, and 22 bases separated the two germline ends. Germline assignment: CDR1 MNHEY and CDR2 SVGEGT. The CDR3 is CASSYSARATGNWYEQYF. The CDR3 DNA reads TGTGCCAGCAGTTACTCTGCACGGGCAACAGGGAATTGGTACGAGCAGTACTTC.

This clonotype was observed at least ten times. The chain links TRBV7-2 to TRBJ1-5; D is uncertain. CDR1 SGHTA and CDR2 FQGNSA come from the germline V gene. The CDR3 covers 13 residues. The ends were cut back, 1 base at V and 4 bases at J, with 5 bases in the middle. The CDR3 nucleotides read TGTGCCAGCAGCTTAGGGAGGAATCAGCCCCAGCATTTT. This gives the protein CASSLGRNQPQHF.

This clonotype was counted ten times or more. The chain recombines TRBV5-1 with TRBJ1-5; tentative D call: TRBD1 (5 bases). The length of the CDR3 is 14 residues. Germline loops: CDR1 SGHRS, CDR2 YFSETQ. V dropped 0 bases and J dropped 6 bases, with 10 bases sitting between them. CDR3 loop: CASSLAAGSQPQHF. The CDR3 coding sequence is TGCGCCAGCAGCTTGGCGGCAGGGAGTCAGCCCCAGCATTTT.

The gene calls are TRBV12-3 or TRBV12-4 and TRBJ2-1; D tentatively reads TRBD1 or TRBD2 (6 bases each). Trimming pared 7 bases from V and 0 bases from J, leaving 34 bases between. The CDR3 is 22 amino acids. The CDR3 loop reads CASIVRGLDSHSGSGSYNEQFF. CDR3 sequence (DNA): TGTGCCAGCATCGTCCGCGGATTGGACAGCCATAGCGGAAGTGGCTCCTACAATGAGCAGTTCTTC.

V and J are TRBV7-6 and TRBJ2-1; 7 nucleotides agree with TRBD1. The CDR3 runs to 12 residues. Germline CDR1 is SGHVS and CDR2 is FNYEAQ. J lost 9 bases, V lost 5 bases, and 4 bases had no gene match. The CDR3 sequence is CASSLNRGEQFF. CDR3 nucleotides: TGTGCCAGCAGCCTGAACAGGGGTGAGCAGTTCTTC.

As for this clonotype: This may come from a read error, since a much larger clone is one base off. V is TRBV10-2 and J is TRBJ2-7; 7 bases map to TRBD1. The CDR3 has 13 residues. Germline V CDR1 and CDR2: WSHSY, SAAADI. The CDR3 here is CASSSGQVYERYF. Here the CDR3 DNA reads TGCGCCAGCAGTTCAGGACAGGTCTACGAGCGGTACTTC.

This clonotype was seen ten or more times. CDR3 loop: CARPYTGELFF. The DNA for the CDR3 is TGTGCCAGACCCTACACCGGGGAGCTGTTTTTT. V gene TRBV27 combines with J gene TRBJ2-2; no firm D call. The germline V and J ends were trimmed by 9 bases and 3 bases, with 5 bases remaining between them. The CDR3 totals 11 residues. Germline V CDR1 and CDR2: MNHEY, SMNVEV (reference sequence).

In this sample, this clonotype turned up many times. V usage is TRBV7-2 and J usage is TRBJ1-3, with D unresolved. Germline CDR1 SGHTA, CDR2 FQGNSA. This CDR3 is 14 amino acids long. Trimming took 4 bases from V and 3 from J, leaving 10 bases between them. CDR3 sequence (DNA): TGTGCCAGCAGCTGGGATTCTGGTGGAAACACCATATATTTT. Translation gives CASSWDSGGNTIYF. The full variable domain, in which reference TRBV7-2 and TRBJ1-3 provide the parts outside the CDR3, is GAGVSQSPSNKVTEKGKDVELRCDPISGHTALYWYRQSLGQGLEFLIYFQGNSAPDKSGLPSDRFSAERTGGSVSTLTIQRTQQEDSAVYLCASSWDSGGNTIYFGEGSWLTVV.

This clonotype was seen at least ten times. This chain connects TRBV7-9 to TRBJ2-1; TRBD2 aligns across 8 bases. The germline gives CDR1 SEHNR, CDR2 FQNEAQ (reference sequence). The ends lost 11 bases at V and 8 bases at J; junction bases unmatched: 14. There are 14 residues in the CDR3. CDR3 coding DNA: TGTGCCTTCCGAGCGGGAGTCGTTAGAGATGAGCAGTTCTTC. Its translation: CAFRAGVVRDEQFF.

This clonotype was observed many times. The V and J genes are TRBV20-1 and TRBJ2-7; TRBD2 matches at 7 bases. After removal of 3 bases from V and 6 bases from J, the junction contained 14 bases not matched to a gene. The CDR3 is 15 amino acids. The germline V gene encodes CDR1 DFQATT and CDR2 SNEGSKA (reference sequence). The CDR3 loop reads CSASAGTTKQVEQYF. The CDR3 DNA reads TGCAGTGCTAGCGCGGGGACTACGAAGCAGGTCGAGCAGTACTTC.

Note on this clonotype: The germline gene is not matched at one end of the junction; a read error may be the cause. The rearrangement uses TRBV12-5 and TRBJ2-1; TRBD2 aligns across 10 bases. The V gene's germline CDR1 is LGHNT and CDR2 FRNRAP. The CDR3 is 20 residues long. The CDR3 is CAGGLVFQREGRSSYNEQFF. The CDR3 nucleotides are TGTGCTGGTGGTTTGGTTTTTCAGCGGGAGGGCCGGAGCTCCTACAATGAGCAGTTCTTC.

The rearrangement uses TRBV29-1 and TRBJ1-2; tentatively, D is TRBD1 (6 bases). This CDR3 has 12 residues. The V end was cut by 3 bases, the J end by 5 bases, with 10 bases between. Germline V CDR1 and CDR2: SQVTM, ANQGSEA. The CDR3 DNA reads as TGCAGCGTTGATCAGGGGACGTATGGCTACACCTTC. Translation gives CSVDQGTYGYTF.